Presented here are 9 T cell receptor beta chains from one specimen sequenced in a study of shared clonotypes between healthy human individuals. Only CD45RO-negative cells positively selected for CCR7 counted as naive CD8 cells, so terminally differentiated effector memory CD45RA+ cells were excluded. The table came from immunoSEQ multiplex PCR; TCRdb's copy has only in-frame clones and leaves some out. The table lists 560,000 or so clones, approximately 96% of them singletons, with 0.095% to 0.13% in the top ten. The sequencing input was naive CD8+ T cells sorted from blood. These receptors were taken from a woman in her 30s in good health.

The chain joins TRBV6-5 to TRBJ1-1; 8 bases are shared with TRBD1. After removal of 8 bases from V and 5 bases from J, the junction contained 7 bases not matched to a gene. This CDR3 spans 13 amino acids. Germline CDR1 is MNHEY and CDR2 is SVGAGI. The CDR3 loop reads CASLRGLGTEAFF. Written as DNA, the CDR3 is TGTGCCAGCCTCAGGGGGCTGGGTACTGAAGCTTTCTTT.

The chain has TRBV7-2 and TRBJ2-3, with D unclear. CDR1 is SGHTA, CDR2 FQGNSA, per germline. The CDR3 length is 16 residues. Trimming shortened V by 2 bases and J by 1 base, and 13 bases separated the two germline ends. The DNA for the CDR3 is TGTGCCAGCAGCTTAAACGAAGCAGCGCGCACAGATACGCAGTATTTT. It encodes CASSLNEAARTDTQYF.

A remark on this clone: Distinct nucleotide sequences in the sample also encode this CDR3. This rearrangement joins TRBV13 to TRBJ2-7, with 8 bases that match TRBD1. The V gene end was trimmed by 5 bases and the J gene end by 3 bases; junction bases not matched to a gene: 6. The CDR3 contains 14 residues. Germline CDR1 PRHDT, CDR2 FYEKMQ (reference sequence). CDR3 DNA: TGTGCCAGCAGCCCAGGACAGGGCGGCTACGAGCAGTACTTC. Translating gives CASSPGQGGYEQYF.

The table lists this clone with a count of one. This chain links TRBV19 with TRBJ2-7, with 9 bases that match TRBD2. The CDR3 covers 14 residues. Germline CDR1 LNHDA, CDR2 SQIVND (reference sequence). The junction had 3 bases not matched to a gene; V was cut back by 4 bases and J by 2 bases. CDR3 amino acids: CASSRLAETYEQYF. The CDR3 coding sequence is TGTGCCAGTAGTAGACTAGCGGAAACCTACGAGCAGTACTTC.

V gene TRBV27 combines with J gene TRBJ2-5, with a possible D match to TRBD2 (6 bases). The CDR3 has 17 amino acids. The V gene lost 5 bases and the J gene lost 3 bases, with 22 bases spanning the gap. Germline assignment: CDR1 MNHEY and CDR2 SMNVEV (reference sequence). The CDR3 coding sequence is TGTGCCAGCAGTCAAATTTGGGCTAGCGTTCAGAAAGAGACCCAGTACTTC. Translation gives CASSQIWASVQKETQYF.

The V call is TRBV9, the J call TRBJ1-4, with TRBD1 matching 8 bases. Per the germline V gene, CDR1 is SGDLS and CDR2 is YYNGEE. J was trimmed by 5 bases and V by 0 bases; bases with no gene match: 6. This CDR3 has 16 amino acids. The CDR3 sequence is CASSVEMGQENEKLFF. As DNA, the CDR3 is TGTGCCAGCAGCGTAGAGATGGGACAGGAGAATGAAAAACTGTTTTTT.

The rearrangement joins TRBV9 to TRBJ2-5, with 7 positions matching TRBD1. The J call is uncertain, as TRBJ2-7 better fits the DNA end. The CDR3 has 15 residues. CDR1 SGDLS and CDR2 YYNGEE come from the germline V gene. CDR3 bases: TGTGCCAGCAGCGTAGGAAGGGGGCTCCCCTACGAGCAGTACTTC. It translates to CASSVGRGLPYEQYF.

The V gene is TRBV5-1, the J gene TRBJ2-7; 10 bases fit TRBD2. Germline V gives CDR1 SGHRS, CDR2 YFSETQ. The ends lost 1 base at V and 6 bases at J; junction bases unmatched: 7. CDR3 length: 15 residues. CDR3 in DNA: TGCGCCAGCAGCTTGCTTCCTAGCGGGAGCGGCGAGCAGTACTTC. This sequence encodes CASSLLPSGSGEQYF.

This clone was detected only once. The chain uses TRBV13 and TRBJ2-1; 7 positions match TRBD2. The CDR3 has 16 residues. The V segment lost 5 bases and the J segment 6 bases; nucleotides outside the gene matches: 13. The germline CDR1 and CDR2 sequences are PRHDT and FYEKMQ (reference sequence). The DNA of the CDR3 is TGTGCCAGCAGCCCGCCTACTAGCGAACGCCGCAATGAGCAGTTCTTC. Protein: CASSPPTSERRNEQFF.